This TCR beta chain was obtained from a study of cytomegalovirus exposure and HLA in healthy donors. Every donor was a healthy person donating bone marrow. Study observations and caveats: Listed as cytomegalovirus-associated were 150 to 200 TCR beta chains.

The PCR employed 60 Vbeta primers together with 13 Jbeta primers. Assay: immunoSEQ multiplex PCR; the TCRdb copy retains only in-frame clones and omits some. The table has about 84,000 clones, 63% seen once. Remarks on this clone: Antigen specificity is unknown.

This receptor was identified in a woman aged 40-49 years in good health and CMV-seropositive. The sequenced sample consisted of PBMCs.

The CDR3 DNA follows: TGTGCCAGCAGTTACTCCGGGACAACGAGCTACGAGCAGTACTTC. It encodes CASSYSGTTSYEQYF. The gene calls are TRBV6-6 and TRBJ2-7; maybe TRBD1 (6 bases). The CDR3 runs to 15 residues. The germline V and J ends were trimmed by 0 bases and 3 bases, with 12 bases remaining between them. Germline CDR1 is MNHNY and CDR2 is SVGAGI (reference sequence).